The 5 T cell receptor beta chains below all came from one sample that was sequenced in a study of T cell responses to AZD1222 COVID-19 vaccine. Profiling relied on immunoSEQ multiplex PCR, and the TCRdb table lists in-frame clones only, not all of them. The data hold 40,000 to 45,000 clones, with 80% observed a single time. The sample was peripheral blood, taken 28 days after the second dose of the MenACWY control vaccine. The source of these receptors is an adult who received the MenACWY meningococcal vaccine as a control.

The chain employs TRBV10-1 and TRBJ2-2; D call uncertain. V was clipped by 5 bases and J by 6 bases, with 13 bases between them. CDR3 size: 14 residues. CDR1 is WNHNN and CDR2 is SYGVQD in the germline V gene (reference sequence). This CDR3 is CASSPRLPPGELFF. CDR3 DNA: TGCGCCAGCAGTCCCAGACTTCCCCCCGGGGAGCTGTTTTTT.

CDR3 DNA sequence: TGCAGCGTTGATTTGGGATACGGAGAAAAACTGTTTTTT. The encoded protein is CSVDLGYGEKLFF. The rearrangement uses TRBV29-1 and TRBJ1-4; no firm D call. CDR1 is SQVTM and CDR2 is ANQGSEA in the germline V gene. V was cut by 3 bases and J by 8 bases, with 13 bases left in between. CDR3 length: 13 residues.

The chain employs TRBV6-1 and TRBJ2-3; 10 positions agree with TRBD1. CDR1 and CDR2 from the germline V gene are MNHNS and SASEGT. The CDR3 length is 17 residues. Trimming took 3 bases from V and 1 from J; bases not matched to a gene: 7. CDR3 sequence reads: CASSETRQGAGTDTQYF. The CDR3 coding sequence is TGTGCCAGCAGTGAGACGAGACAGGGGGCGGGCACAGATACGCAGTATTTT.

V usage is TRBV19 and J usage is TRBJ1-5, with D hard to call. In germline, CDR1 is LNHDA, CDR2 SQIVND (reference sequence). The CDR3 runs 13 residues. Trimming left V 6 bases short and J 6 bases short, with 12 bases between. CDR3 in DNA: TGTGCCAGTAGCCCCATGGCGCGTCAGCCCCAGCATTTT. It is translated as CASSPMARQPQHF.

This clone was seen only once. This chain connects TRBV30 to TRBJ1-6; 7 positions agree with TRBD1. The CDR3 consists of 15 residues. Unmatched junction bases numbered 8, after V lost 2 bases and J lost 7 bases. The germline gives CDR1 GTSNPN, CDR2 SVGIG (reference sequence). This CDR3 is CAWSRGGGGNSPLHF. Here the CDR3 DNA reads TGTGCCTGGAGTCGAGGGGGCGGTGGGAATTCACCCCTCCACTTT.